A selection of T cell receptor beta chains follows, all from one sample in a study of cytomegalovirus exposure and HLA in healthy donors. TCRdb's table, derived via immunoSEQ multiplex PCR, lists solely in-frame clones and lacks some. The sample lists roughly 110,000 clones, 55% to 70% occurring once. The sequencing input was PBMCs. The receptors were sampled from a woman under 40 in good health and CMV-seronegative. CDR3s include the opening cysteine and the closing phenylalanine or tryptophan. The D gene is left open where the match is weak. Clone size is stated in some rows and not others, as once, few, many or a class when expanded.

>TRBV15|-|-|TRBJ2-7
CATSRYEEQYF
TGTGCCACCAGCAGGTATGAGGAGCAGTACTTC
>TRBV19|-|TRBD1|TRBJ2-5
CASSTGQGQETQYF
TGTGCCAGTAGTACGGGACAGGGGCAAGAGACCCAGTACTTC
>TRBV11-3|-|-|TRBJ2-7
CASSLDDSTSYEQYF
TGTGCCAGCAGCTTAGATGATTCGACTAGCTACGAGCAGTACTTC
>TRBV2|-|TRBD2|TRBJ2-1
CASSGLAFGNEQFF
TGTGCCAGCAGTGGACTAGCATTCGGCAATGAGCAGTTCTTC
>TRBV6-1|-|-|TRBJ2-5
CASIRDTILETQYF
TGTGCCAGCATTCGGGATACGATCTTGGAGACCCAGTACTTC
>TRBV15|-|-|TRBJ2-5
CATSRGGQETQYF
TGTGCCACCAGCAGGGGGGGCCAAGAGACCCAGTACTTC
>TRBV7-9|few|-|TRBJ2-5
CASSLGTVTQETQYF
TGTGCCAGCAGCTTAGGGACAGTAACCCAAGAGACCCAGTACTTC
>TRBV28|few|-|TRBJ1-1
CALHRPGGRGNTEAFF
TGTGCCCTTCACCGCCCGGGGGGGCGAGGTAACACTGAAGCTTTCTTT
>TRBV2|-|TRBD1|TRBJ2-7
CASYSGGFYEQYF
TGTGCCAGTTATTCAGGGGGCTTCTACGAGCAGTACTTC
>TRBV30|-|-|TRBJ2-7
CAWSVVRASEQYF
TGTGCCTGGAGTGTAGTCAGGGCTTCCGAGCAGTACTTC
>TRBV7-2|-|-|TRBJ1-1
CASSSDRLSEAFF
TGTGCCAGCAGCTCCGACAGGTTGTCTGAAGCTTTCTTT
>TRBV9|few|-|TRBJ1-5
CASSRGHINQPQHF
TGTGCCAGCAGCCGTGGACATATCAATCAGCCCCAGCATTTT
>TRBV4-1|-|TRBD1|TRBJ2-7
CASSRGQTYEQYF
TGCGCCAGCAGCCGGGGACAGACCTACGAGCAGTACTTC
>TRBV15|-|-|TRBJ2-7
CATSSRGGPEEQYF
TGTGCCACCAGCTCTCGAGGAGGGCCGGAAGAGCAGTACTTC
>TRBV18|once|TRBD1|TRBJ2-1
CASSHGTGDWVNEQFF
TGTGCCAGCTCACACGGGACAGGGGATTGGGTTAATGAGCAGTTCTTC
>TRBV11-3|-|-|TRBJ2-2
CASSQARGGNTGELFF
TGTGCCAGCAGCCAGGCTCGGGGAGGGAACACCGGGGAGCTGTTTTTT
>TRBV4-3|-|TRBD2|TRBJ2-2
CASSQAFSGSNTGELFF
TGCGCCAGCAGCCAAGCGTTTAGCGGGAGCAACACCGGGGAGCTGTTTTTT
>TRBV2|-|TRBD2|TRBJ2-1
CASRLAGGANEQFF
TGTGCCAGCCGACTAGCGGGAGGAGCCAATGAGCAGTTCTTC
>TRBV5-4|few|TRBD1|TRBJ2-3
CASRLDRGVTDTQYF
TGTGCCAGCAGGTTGGACAGGGGTGTGACAGATACGCAGTATTTT